The source of this TCR beta chain is a study of long-term antiretroviral therapy in people with HIV (dated by TCRdb to between 2021 and 2024). Background on the whole study: The earliest samples were collected about a decade before the 2015 WHO recommendation for immediate ART, when ART was typically delayed until CD4 counts fell. From some 33 adults with confirmed HIV infection, the cohort provided 150 to 200 cryopreserved PBMC samples, gathered serially across a mean of around 6 years (range 1-12). Test extractions of a monoclonal T-cell line alongside approximately 34 polyclonal samples showed no cross-contamination during QIAcube processing. Among the 30 or so participants with HIV, more than ten were female. This retrospective serial study examined whether starting ART and sustained HIV suppression were associated with changes in the composition and diversity of the TRB repertoire in peripheral blood. Beyond this particular receptor, the publication reports: Since PBMC availability was limited, sequencing covered only the TCR beta chain, with no alpha chain pairing. The samples span the years 2004 to 2017, and the ART regimens used may be less effective than current regimens. Because pre-ART samples had limited cell numbers, unsorted PBMC were profiled rather than sorted CD4+ and CD8+ T cells. Starting ART was linked to a significant rise in TRB diversity, yet even with long-term ART the diversity remained significantly lower than in transplant donor controls. Inferences about post-ART repertoire changes were limited because no data were available on ART adherence, viral resistance or therapy changes. Narrower CDR3 length ranges were observed in HIV repertoires than in controls, and an antigen-experienced repertoire with only a slight naive shift after ART was suggested by the network structure. The repertoire was dominated across all time points by expanded TRB clones identified before ART initiation, although this dominance was seen to fluctuate and to decrease in many PLHIV after ART.

V is trimmed back by 5 bases and J by 5 bases, and the junction contains 5 bases that no gene match accounts for. CDR1 and CDR2 were assigned from the germline V gene as MDHEN and SYDVKM. Reading from cysteine to phenylalanine, the CDR3 counts 14 amino acids. Only CDR3 DNA is held: 42 bases, read in frame from base 1. A remark on this clone: No cognate antigen has been identified for it. No much larger clonotype is one base removed from it; base qualities were not supplied.

Sequencing of the TRB variable region was done with the immunoSEQ hsTCRB v3.0 assay at survey level resolution. The targeted TRB sequencing depth was about 40,000-50,000 T-cell genomes per sample. TRB libraries were pooled and sequenced on an Illumina MiSeq using a v3 150-cycle kit. Per the original workflow: Repertoire analysis ran in R within a reproducible Nextflow workflow covering QC, data transformation and analysis. LymphoSeq2, an R package for exploring AIRR-Seq data, was used to implement the custom analyses. After excluding several samples that yielded fewer than 5000 total TRB sequences, 190 or so HIV repertoires remained for analysis. Among the 180 to 200 retained HIV repertoires, 55 to 60 were collected before ART initiation and 120 to 140 after ART initiation. Repertoires were downsampled to 5000 TRB nucleotide sequences, and summary statistics were averaged over 100 downsampling iterations. The analysis kept only TRB sequences whose CDR3 regions were at least seven amino acids long. A Shannon entropy-derived clonality score and the Gini coefficient were used to measure diversity. In repertoire networks, the top 5000 CDR3 amino acid sequences were linked whenever an edit distance of one separated two sequences. GLIPH2 predicted antigen specificity groups and MHC restriction for TRB CDR3 amino acid sequences. CDR3 amino acid sequences were matched against VDJdb and McPAS-TCR to flag known CMV, EBV, HIV or tissue antigen associations. Pre-ART, post-ART and control groups were compared with Wilcoxon signed-rank tests and Holm-Bonferroni correction. Sourced from immuneACCESS, this table was stored by TCRdb with only in-frame sequences that have V and J called. A share of the clones is absent; for the studies checked, an unresolved V gene accounts for under half, and the remainder has no known explanation. The V and J calls and clone size come from that table; D and trimming were worked out from the DNA. This sample is represented by about 4,800 clones; around 90% of them were singletons. The top ten constitute 5.5% to 7% of the sample.

Participants were included only if at least one PBMC sample before ART initiation and at least two post-ART samples were available. Treatment was received in the United States of America by all participants with HIV. Before DNA extraction, cryopreserved samples of roughly 0.85-10 million PBMC were thawed and washed. At the time of the earliest PBMC sample, participants with HIV were aged between 23 and 54 years. PBMC samples from each participant spanned 1-4 timepoints before ART initiation and 2-8 timepoints after ART initiation, with a median of 7 samples. Serial HIV viral load, CD4+ T-cell count, ART history and demographic data were obtained for every participant. Using a Qiagen kit on a QIAcube, genomic DNA was extracted from unsorted PBMC, with samples processed in batches of 12.

The receptor comes from a woman aged 45-65 years with HIV. The starting material was unsorted PBMCs, obtained 1.3 years after starting antiretroviral therapy. The V gene is TRBV28 and the J gene is TRBJ2-7, and 11 bases in between align with TRBD1. CDR3 region: CASSAGQGGHEQYF. At the DNA level, the sequence is TGTGCCAGCAGTGCGGGACAGGGGGGTCACGAGCAGTACTTC.